This record concerns one TCR beta chain sequence. Methods used by the authors: Nucleated cell number was recorded as an estimate derived from reference gene primer amplification. Some clones are missing from TCRdb's copy, which holds only in-frame ones; the method was immunoSEQ multiplex PCR. The V and J calls and clone size were taken over from that table, and D and trimming were inferred from the DNA. The sample includes fewer than 300,000 clones, approximately 90% of them seen just once. This entry belongs to a study of blood T cell repertoires in COVID-19. Across the study: Acute and convalescent COVID-19 specimens originated in the United States, Italy and Spain. Sample material is recorded as cDNA or gDNA derived from T cells, B-cell-depleted T cells, or PBMCs.

Trimming shortened V by 4 bases and J by 1 base, and 16 bases separated the two germline ends. The CDR3 runs 16 residues. The V gene's germline CDR1 is LGHDT and CDR2 YNNKEL (reference sequence). Enrolled during active infection, Seattle patients were then followed longitudinally. The chain employs TRBV3-1 (or the pseudogene TRBV3-2) and TRBJ1-2, with D unresolved. This clonotype was obtained from a woman in her 30s with COVID-19, enrolled during active disease. The sample comprised peripheral blood. The CDR3 is CASSPLSSGGNYGYTF. As DNA, the CDR3 is TGTGCCAGCAGCCCCCTATCATCCGGCGGTAACTATGGCTACACCTTC.